This T cell receptor (beta chain) was obtained from a study of cytomegalovirus exposure and HLA in healthy donors. PCR employed 60 Vbeta and 13 Jbeta primers. Only in-frame clones appear in the TCRdb table, and some are missing; sequencing was by immunoSEQ multiplex PCR. The sample holds around 180,000 clones, 70% to 90% seen once. The CDR3 extends over 14 amino acids. The V segment lost 5 bases and the J segment 2 bases; nucleotides outside the gene matches: 5. Looked up from germline, CDR1 is MRHNA and CDR2 is SNTAGT. Sample: PBMCs. The origin of this receptor is a girl between 5 and 17 years old in good health and CMV-seropositive. V and J are TRBV6-4 and TRBJ1-1; 7 nucleotides line up with TRBD1. The CDR3 DNA sequence: TGTGCCAGCAGTCCCGACAGGGCAAACACTGAAGCTTTCTTT. The encoded protein is CASSPDRANTEAFF.